This T cell receptor beta chain appears in the sequencing data of a study of CD8 T cells in Susac syndrome. Healthy donors matched for age and sex were used as controls. Both CD4+ and CD8+ T cells were negatively isolated, and TEMRA cells underwent FACS enrichment. Worth noting for this clonotype: No antigen is known for it.

Broader study findings: The study recognized that its TCR sequencing and HLA analysis covered a relatively small number of individuals.

A quantity of about 0.45 to 1 ug RNA underwent reverse transcription using random hexamers. The TCR beta CDR3 was amplified by immunoSEQ multiplex PCR across 54 Vbeta, 13 Jbeta. TCRdb called the immunoSEQ multiplex PCR reads again in MiXCR, with one record for every CDR3 protein. The table records around 150,000 distinct CDR3 sequences, roughly 94% of them present only once. The source is a human donor in good health. Sequenced input: CD8+ T cells from PBMCs.

The CDR3 DNA is TGTGCCAGCAGCCCGACTATCTCCTACAATGAGCAGTTCTTC. Translated: CASSPTISYNEQFF. This chain links TRBV28 with TRBJ2-1, with D possibly being TRBD2 (5 bases). Trimming took 6 bases from V and 0 from J, leaving 9 bases between them. This CDR3 region has 14 residues. CDR1 MDHEN and CDR2 SYDVKM come from the germline V gene.